This record covers a single TCR beta chain. Generated by immunoSEQ multiplex PCR, the TCRdb table keeps only in-frame clones and is missing some. The repertoire includes 55,000 to 75,000 clones, approximately 87% of them detected once, and 21% sits in the top ten. This specimen belongs to a study of T cells in localized non-small cell lung cancer. This CDR3 has 14 residues. Per germline, CDR1 SNHLY and CDR2 FYNNEI. Trimming pared 4 bases from V and 1 base from J, leaving 7 bases between. The source was peripheral blood, collected before any cancer treatment. The V call is TRBV2, the J call TRBJ2-2; D gene uncertain. The sequence came from a male donor aged 60 or older with stage III squamous cell lung carcinoma. The CDR3 is CASSVRVNTGELFF. The CDR3 DNA reads as TGTGCCAGCAGTGTTCGAGTGAACACCGGGGAGCTGTTTTTT.